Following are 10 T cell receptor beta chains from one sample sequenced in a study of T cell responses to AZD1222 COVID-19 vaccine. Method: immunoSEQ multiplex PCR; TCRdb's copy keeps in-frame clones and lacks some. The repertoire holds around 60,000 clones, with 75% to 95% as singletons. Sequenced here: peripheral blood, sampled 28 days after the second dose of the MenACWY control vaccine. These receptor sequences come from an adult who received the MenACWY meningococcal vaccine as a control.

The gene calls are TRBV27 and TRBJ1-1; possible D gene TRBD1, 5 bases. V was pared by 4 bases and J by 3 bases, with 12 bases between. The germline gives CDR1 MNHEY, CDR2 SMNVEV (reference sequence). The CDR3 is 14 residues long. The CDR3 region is CASSSPQGYTEAFF. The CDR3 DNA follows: TGTGCCAGCAGTTCCCCCCAGGGTTACACTGAAGCTTTCTTT.

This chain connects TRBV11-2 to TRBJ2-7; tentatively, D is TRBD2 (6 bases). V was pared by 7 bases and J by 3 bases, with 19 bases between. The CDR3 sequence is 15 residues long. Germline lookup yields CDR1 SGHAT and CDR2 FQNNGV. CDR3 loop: CASTQALAQYYEQYF. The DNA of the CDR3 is TGTGCCAGCACCCAGGCACTAGCCCAATACTACGAGCAGTACTTC. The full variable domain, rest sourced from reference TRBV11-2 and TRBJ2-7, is EAGVAQSPRYKIIEKRQSVAFWCNPISGHATLYWYQQILGQGPKLLIQFQNNGVVDDSQLPKDRFSAERLKGVDSTLKIQPAKLEDSAVYLCASTQALAQYYEQYFGPGTRLTVT.

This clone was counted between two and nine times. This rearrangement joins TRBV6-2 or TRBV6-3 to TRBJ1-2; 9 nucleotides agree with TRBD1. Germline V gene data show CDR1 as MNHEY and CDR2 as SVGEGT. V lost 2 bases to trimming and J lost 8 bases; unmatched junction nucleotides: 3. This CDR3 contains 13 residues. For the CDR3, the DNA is TGTGCCAGCAGTTACAGGACAGGGGAAGGCTACACCTTC. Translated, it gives CASSYRTGEGYTF.

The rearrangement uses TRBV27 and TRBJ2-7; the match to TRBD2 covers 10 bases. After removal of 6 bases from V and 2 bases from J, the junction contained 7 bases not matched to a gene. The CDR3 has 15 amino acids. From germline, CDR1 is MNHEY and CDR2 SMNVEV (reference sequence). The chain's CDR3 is CASRPRTSGAYEQYF. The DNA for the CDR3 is TGTGCCAGCAGACCTCGGACTAGCGGAGCCTACGAGCAGTACTTC.

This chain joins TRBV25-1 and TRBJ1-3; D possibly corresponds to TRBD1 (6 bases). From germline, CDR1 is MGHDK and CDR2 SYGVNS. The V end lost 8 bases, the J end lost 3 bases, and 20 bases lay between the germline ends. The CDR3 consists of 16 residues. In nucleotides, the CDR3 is TGTGCCAGCGTGGGGGCGCGGGGGCAGGATGGAAACACCATATATTTT. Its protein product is CASVGARGQDGNTIYF.

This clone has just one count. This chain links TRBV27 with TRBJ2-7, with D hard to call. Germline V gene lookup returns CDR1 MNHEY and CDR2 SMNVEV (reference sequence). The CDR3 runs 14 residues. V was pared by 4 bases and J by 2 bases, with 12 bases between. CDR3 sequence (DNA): TGTGCCAGCAGTTCTCTGAGCGCGCCCTACGAGCAGTACTTC. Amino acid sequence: CASSSLSAPYEQYF.

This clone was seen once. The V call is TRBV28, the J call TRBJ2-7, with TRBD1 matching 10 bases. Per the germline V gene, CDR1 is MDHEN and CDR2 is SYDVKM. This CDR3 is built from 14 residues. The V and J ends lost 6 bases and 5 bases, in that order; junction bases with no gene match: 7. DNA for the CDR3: TGTGCCAGCAGGGGGACAGGGGAAGTAAACGAGCAGTACTTC. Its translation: CASRGTGEVNEQYF.

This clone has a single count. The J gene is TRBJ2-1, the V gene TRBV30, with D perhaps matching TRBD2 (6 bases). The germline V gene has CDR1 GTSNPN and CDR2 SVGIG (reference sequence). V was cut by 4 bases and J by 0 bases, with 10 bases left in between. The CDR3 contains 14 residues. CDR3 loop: CAWNGRDSYNEQFF. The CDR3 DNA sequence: TGTGCCTGGAATGGGCGGGACTCCTACAATGAGCAGTTCTTC.

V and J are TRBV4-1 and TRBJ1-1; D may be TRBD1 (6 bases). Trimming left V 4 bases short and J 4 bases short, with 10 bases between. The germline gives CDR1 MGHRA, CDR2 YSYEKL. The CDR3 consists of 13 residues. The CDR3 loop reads CASSPDSLTEAFF. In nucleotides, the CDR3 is TGCGCCAGCAGCCCGGACAGCCTCACTGAAGCTTTCTTT.

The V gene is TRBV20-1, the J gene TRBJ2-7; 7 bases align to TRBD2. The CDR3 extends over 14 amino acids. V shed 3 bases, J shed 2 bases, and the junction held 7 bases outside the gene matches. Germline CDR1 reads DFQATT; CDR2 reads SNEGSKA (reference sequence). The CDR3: CSASRLAVTYEQYF. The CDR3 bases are TGCAGTGCTAGTCGGCTAGCGGTAACCTACGAGCAGTACTTC.